These 7 T cell receptor beta chains originate from one sample sequenced in a study of shared clonotypes between healthy human individuals. The assay was immunoSEQ multiplex PCR, and TCRdb's table has in-frame clones only and misses some. Seen here are some 2,100,000 clones, around 93% observed once, and the top ten hold around 1.7%. It was CD45RO-negative cells, positively selected for CCR7, that made up naive CD8 cells, with terminally differentiated effector memory CD45RA+ cells excluded. The sample taken for sequencing was naive CD8+ T cells from PBMCs. These receptors all stem from a man younger than 30 in good health. Some clones in this sample may be carry-over from other donors' samples.

The V gene is TRBV28, the J gene TRBJ2-7; D is unresolved. V lost 3 bases, J lost 5 bases, and 14 bases lay in between. The CDR3 extends over 14 amino acids. CDR1 and CDR2 (germline): MDHEN, SYDVKM. In DNA form, the CDR3 reads TGTGCCAGCAGTTTCAGGAGTCTGGAAAACGAGCAGTACTTC. Translation gives CASSFRSLENEQYF. Combining the CDR3 with reference TRBV28 and TRBJ2-7 gives the whole variable domain DVKVTQSSRYLVKRTGEKVFLECVQDMDHENMFWYRQDPGLGLRLIYFSYDVKMKEKGDIPEGYSVSREKKERFSLILESASTNQTSMYLCASSFRSLENEQYFGPGTRLTVT.

This clone was observed a handful of times. This rearrangement joins TRBV4-1 to TRBJ2-7; D uncertain. Deletions cut 1 base from V and 4 bases from J, with 8 bases between. Germline-derived CDR1 and CDR2 are MGHRA and YSYEKL. The CDR3 has 13 residues. The chain's CDR3 is CASSQGSVYEQYF. In DNA, the CDR3 is TGCGCCAGCAGCCAAGGTTCGGTATACGAGCAGTACTTC.

CDR3: CASSDDRGGEQFF. CDR3 DNA sequence: TGTGCCAGCAGCGACGACAGGGGCGGGGAGCAGTTCTTC. The chain has TRBV5-5 and TRBJ2-1; TRBD1 matches at 8 bases. This CDR3 comprises 13 residues. CDR1 is SGHKS and CDR2 is YYEKEE in the germline V gene (reference sequence). With V trimmed by 4 bases and J by 10 bases, 7 bases remained unmatched.

In its sample, this clone was seen once. The genes are TRBV7-9 and TRBJ2-7; 10 nucleotides line up with TRBD2. Germline loops: CDR1 SEHNR, CDR2 FQNEAQ (reference sequence). The J segment lost 1 base and the V segment lost 7 bases, leaving 7 bases of the junction unmatched. The CDR3 loop spans 15 amino acids. CDR3 coding DNA: TGTGCCAGCACTTCTAGCGGGGGAACTTCCTACGAGCAGTACTTC. Protein sequence: CASTSSGGTSYEQYF.

The chain couples TRBV10-1 to TRBJ2-5; D is undetermined. The CDR3 loop spans 13 amino acids. Trimming took off 1 base at V and 2 bases at J, with 5 bases between the two ends. The germline V gene has CDR1 WNHNN and CDR2 SYGVQD (reference sequence). CDR3 sequence: CASSEYNQETQYF. The CDR3 DNA reads as TGCGCCAGCAGTGAGTACAATCAAGAGACCCAGTACTTC.

V and J are TRBV27 and TRBJ2-7; D remains ambiguous. Germline assignment: CDR1 MNHEY and CDR2 SMNVEV (reference sequence). This CDR3 is 15 amino acids long. Trimming removed 2 bases at V and 7 bases at J, with 18 bases between. CDR3 loop: CASSLGQPLSREQYF. In DNA, the CDR3 is TGTGCCAGCAGTTTAGGGCAACCACTCTCTCGGGAGCAGTACTTC.

The chain uses TRBV7-6 and TRBJ1-2, with D perhaps TRBD1 (5 bases). CDR3 length: 14 amino acids. Germline V gene sequence: CDR1 SGHVS, CDR2 FNYEAQ. Trimming took off 5 bases at V and 2 bases at J, with 12 bases between the two ends. This CDR3 is CASSRLGVNYGYTF. The CDR3 nucleotides read TGTGCCAGCAGCCGCCTAGGGGTGAACTATGGCTACACCTTC.